A selection of T cell receptor beta chains follows, all from one sample in a study of vaccination and CD4 T cells after COVID-19. TCRdb redid the calling of the PCR reads with MiXCR, one entry per CDR3 protein. The sample carries roughly 7,000 distinct CDR3 sequences, 35% recorded once. No antigen has been identified for these receptors. Specimen: CD4+ T cells from blood, cultured in vitro. The receptor source for this set is a human donor in good health. The CDR3 runs from the conserved cysteine through the conserved F or W. D genes are given only for firm matches. Expanded clones get a size class; other rows say once, few or many, or leave the size out.

V: TRBV20-1
size: .
J: TRBJ2-3
D: .
CDR3: CSARAGTQYF
DNA: TGCAGTGCTAGAGCGGGTACGCAGTATTTT

V: TRBV12-3/TRBV12-4
size: .
J: TRBJ1-1
D: TRBD1
CDR3: CASSRTGKVNTEAFF
DNA: TGTGCCAGCAGTAGGACAGGAAAGGTGAACACTGAAGCTTTCTTT

V: TRBV20-1
size: .
J: TRBJ1-3
D: TRBD1
CDR3: CSAPRTGSGNTIYF
DNA: TGCAGTGCTCCAAGGACAGGCTCTGGAAACACCATATATTTT

V: TRBV7-9
size: .
J: TRBJ2-5
D: TRBD1
CDR3: CASSPSGTGGAETQYF
DNA: TGTGCCAGCAGCCCGTCCGGGACAGGGGGCGCGGAGACCCAGTACTTC

V: TRBV20-1
size: .
J: TRBJ1-4
D: TRBD1
CDR3: CSASRDRNDEKLFF
DNA: TGCAGTGCTAGTAGGGACAGAAATGATGAAAAACTGTTTTTT

V: TRBV29-1
size: .
J: TRBJ1-1
D: .
CDR3: CSVAGRMNTEAFF
DNA: TGCAGCGTAGCGGGACGGATGAACACTGAAGCTTTCTTT

V: TRBV7-9
size: few
J: TRBJ1-2
D: .
CDR3: CASSLVVGGLGYTF
DNA: TGTGCCAGCAGCTTAGTGGTAGGGGGTCTCGGCTACACCTTC

V: TRBV12-3/TRBV12-4
size: .
J: TRBJ2-2
D: .
CDR3: CASSSNTGELFF
DNA: TGTGCCAGCAGTTCTAACACCGGGGAGCTGTTTTTT

V: TRBV27
size: .
J: TRBJ1-1
D: .
CDR3: CASSLSRVAEAFF
DNA: TGTGCCAGCAGTTTATCCAGGGTTGCTGAAGCTTTCTTT

V: TRBV5-1
size: .
J: TRBJ1-2
D: .
CDR3: CASRPGTGGIYGYTF
DNA: TGCGCCAGCCGACCCGGGACGGGGGGAATCTATGGCTACACCTTC

V: TRBV6-4
size: .
J: TRBJ1-6
D: .
CDR3: CASSDRDNLPLHF
DNA: TGTGCCAGCAGTGACAGGGATAATTTACCCCTCCACTTT

V: TRBV12-3/TRBV12-4
size: medium-sized
J: TRBJ1-5
D: .
CDR3: CASSRREFSNQPQHF
DNA: TGTGCCAGCAGTCGAAGGGAATTTAGCAATCAGCCCCAGCATTTT

V: TRBV2
size: .
J: TRBJ2-3
D: TRBD1
CDR3: CASRSFAGTGVTDTQYF
DNA: TGTGCCAGCAGATCCTTCGCCGGGACAGGGGTTACAGATACGCAGTATTTT

V: TRBV6-5
size: few
J: TRBJ2-1
D: .
CDR3: CASSWRGGASYNEQFF
DNA: TGTGCCAGCAGTTGGAGGGGGGGGGCCTCCTACAATGAGCAGTTCTTC

V: TRBV27
size: medium-sized
J: TRBJ1-2
D: .
CDR3: CAASGGRQGDFYGYTF
DNA: TGTGCCGCGAGCGGGGGGAGGCAGGGAGATTTCTATGGCTACACCTTC

V: TRBV5-8
size: .
J: TRBJ1-6
D: .
CDR3: CASSLYTSSPLHF
DNA: TGTGCCAGCAGCTTGTACACGAGTTCACCCCTCCACTTT

V: TRBV18
size: .
J: TRBJ2-2
D: TRBD1
CDR3: CASSPQGAKNTGELFF
DNA: TGTGCCAGCTCACCTCAGGGGGCCAAGAACACCGGGGAGCTGTTTTTT

V: TRBV5-1
size: medium-sized
J: TRBJ2-5
D: TRBD2
CDR3: CASSPTSGGVRAQYF
DNA: TGCGCCAGCAGTCCGACTAGCGGGGGCGTTAGGGCCCAGTACTTC

V: TRBV9
size: .
J: TRBJ1-1
D: .
CDR3: CASSPSSGGRRLPEAFF
DNA: TGTGCCAGCAGCCCCTCTTCCGGCGGTCGGCGTCTCCCTGAAGCTTTCTTT

V: TRBV5-1
size: .
J: TRBJ1-6
D: .
CDR3: CASSTQNGDSPLHF
DNA: TGCGCCAGCAGCACACAGAACGGAGATTCACCCCTCCACTTT

V: TRBV5-8
size: .
J: TRBJ1-6
D: .
CDR3: CASSLAAASSYNSPLHF
DNA: TGTGCCAGCAGCTTGGCAGCCGCGAGCTCCTATAATTCACCCCTCCACTTT

V: TRBV12-3/TRBV12-4
size: .
J: TRBJ2-7
D: .
CDR3: CASSFWGPNSYEQYF
DNA: TGTGCCAGCAGTTTTTGGGGGCCCAACTCCTACGAGCAGTACTTC

V: TRBV12-3/TRBV12-4
size: .
J: TRBJ1-2
D: .
CDR3: CVSSLGRDNYGYTF
DNA: TGTGTCAGCAGTTTAGGTCGGGATAACTATGGCTACACCTTC

V: TRBV6-1
size: few
J: TRBJ2-2
D: .
CDR3: CASRDLRRGLNTGELFF
DNA: TGTGCCAGCAGAGACTTACGTAGGGGCCTGAACACCGGGGAGCTGTTTTTT

V: TRBV20-1
size: .
J: TRBJ1-1
D: .
CDR3: CSAPPRPDTEAFF
DNA: TGCAGTGCTCCCCCCAGGCCGGACACTGAAGCTTTCTTT

V: TRBV9
size: .
J: TRBJ1-6
D: .
CDR3: CASSVEDVGTANNSPLHF
DNA: TGTGCCAGCAGCGTAGAAGATGTGGGGACGGCAAATAATTCACCCCTCCACTTT

V: TRBV15
size: few
J: TRBJ1-1
D: .
CDR3: CATSRGGFLSTEAFF
DNA: TGTGCCACCAGCAGAGGTGGGTTTTTGAGCACTGAAGCTTTCTTT

V: TRBV7-9
size: .
J: TRBJ2-3
D: .
CDR3: CASSLRGGQVSTDTQYF
DNA: TGTGCCAGCAGCTTAAGGGGCGGGCAGGTCAGCACAGATACGCAGTATTTT

V: TRBV6-1
size: once
J: TRBJ1-4
D: TRBD1
CDR3: CASSPSQGEKLFF
DNA: TGTGCCAGCAGCCCATCACAGGGGGAAAAACTGTTTTTT

V: TRBV27
size: few
J: TRBJ1-1
D: .
CDR3: CASSLSAGNTEAFF
DNA: TGTGCCAGCAGTTTATCGGCGGGGAACACTGAAGCTTTCTTT

V: TRBV4-2
size: .
J: TRBJ1-2
D: .
CDR3: CASSQAEYGYTF
DNA: TGTGCCAGCAGCCAAGCGGAATATGGCTACACCTTC

V: TRBV19
size: .
J: TRBJ1-5
D: .
CDR3: CASSINLWGAGQPQHF
DNA: TGTGCCAGTAGTATCAATTTGTGGGGGGCAGGGCAGCCCCAGCATTTT

V: TRBV25-1
size: few
J: TRBJ2-2
D: TRBD1
CDR3: CASSEPGQGFTGELFF
DNA: TGTGCCAGCAGTGAACCAGGACAGGGGTTCACCGGGGAGCTGTTTTTT

V: TRBV6-1
size: few
J: TRBJ1-6
D: TRBD1
CDR3: CATHFRAGGDSPLHF
DNA: TGTGCCACTCATTTTCGGGCAGGGGGAGATTCACCCCTCCACTTT

V: TRBV30
size: .
J: TRBJ2-7
D: .
CDR3: CAWDSSYEQYF
DNA: TGTGCCTGGGACAGCTCCTACGAGCAGTACTTC

V: TRBV12-3/TRBV12-4
size: large
J: TRBJ2-7
D: .
CDR3: CASSRYEPGSHEQYF
DNA: TGTGCCAGCAGTCGTTATGAACCGGGGTCCCACGAGCAGTACTTC

V: TRBV6-5
size: few
J: TRBJ2-3
D: TRBD2
CDR3: CASSFGGIYTDTQYF
DNA: TGTGCCAGCAGTTTCGGGGGGATATACACAGATACGCAGTATTTT